One sample yielded the 2 T cell receptor beta chains listed below, sequenced in a study of CD8 T cells in ankylosing spondylitis. Via MiXCR, TCRdb re-called the 5' RACE reads, giving one row per CDR3 protein. The sample gives some 290,000 distinct CDR3 sequences, approximately 20% of which show up once; 7.5% to 9.5% is in the top ten. The sequenced sample was blood, either unsorted or a sorted T cell fraction (not recorded which). The receptors were sampled from a male donor with ankylosing spondylitis or in good health (not recorded which).

CDR3 in amino acids: CASSDSSRAGELFF. In DNA form, the CDR3 reads TGTGCCAGCAGTGACTCATCCCGGGCCGGGGAGCTGTTTTTT. The chain recombines TRBV28 with TRBJ2-2, with unresolved D. Germline V CDR1 and CDR2: MDHEN, SYDVKM. Trimming removed 5 bases from V and 6 bases from J, with 13 bases in between. This CDR3 has 14 residues.

This chain links TRBV27 with TRBJ2-1, with D possibly TRBD1 on 5 matching bases. CDR3 length equals 14 residues. Trimming cost V 2 bases and J 2 bases, with 7 bases left between them. Germline CDR1 and CDR2: MNHEY and SMNVEV (reference sequence). This chain's CDR3 is CASSLGAAYNEQFF. CDR3 sequence (DNA): TGTGCCAGCAGTTTAGGGGCAGCCTACAATGAGCAGTTCTTC.